The 15 T cell receptor beta chains reported below all come from one sample, sequenced in a study of Graves' ophthalmopathy and Graves' hyperthyroidism. The authors amplified TCR beta CDR3 regions from RNA transcripts. First-round RT-PCR with HTBI primers preceded a second-round multiplex PCR. MiXCR was run by TCRdb on the multiplex PCR reads, yielding one entry per CDR3 protein. The sample contains around 520,000 distinct CDR3 sequences, less than 45% of which appear only once. Input material: peripheral blood or thyroid tissue (not recorded which). All receptors derive from an adult man with Graves' hyperthyroidism.

V is TRBV5-1 and J is TRBJ1-2; the match to TRBD1 covers 8 bases. This CDR3 spans 17 amino acids. Germline V gene lookup returns CDR1 SGHRS and CDR2 YFSETQ. The V segment lost 4 bases and the J segment 1 base; nucleotides outside the gene matches: 12. Written as DNA, the CDR3 is TGCGCCAGCAGCGCCTGGACAGGGACTAACTTTAACTATGGCTACACCTTC. Translating it yields CASSAWTGTNFNYGYTF.

The sample holds many counts of this clonotype. The rearrangement joins TRBV7-8 to TRBJ1-5; TRBD1 is a possible D gene (5 bases). Germline CDR1 and CDR2: SGHVS and FQNEAQ. Trimming took 5 bases from V and 3 from J, leaving 14 bases between them. The CDR3 has 15 residues. The CDR3: CASSQYGGFNQPQHF. The CDR3 DNA is TGTGCCAGCAGCCAATACGGGGGATTCAATCAGCCCCAGCATTTT.

This clonotype was observed at least ten times. V gene TRBV20-1 combines with J gene TRBJ2-7; TRBD2 agrees at 10 bases. Germline V CDR1 and CDR2: DFQATT, SNEGSKA (reference sequence). Trimming at V came to 1 base and at J to 4 bases, leaving 7 bases not matched to a gene. The CDR3 has 15 amino acids. CDR3 bases: TGCAGTGCTAGAGGGACTAGCGGATTCCTTTACGAGCAGTACTTC. Protein product: CSARGTSGFLYEQYF.

The chain couples TRBV29-1 to TRBJ1-1; 10 bases line up with TRBD1. This CDR3 spans 10 amino acids. In germline, CDR1 is SQVTM, CDR2 ANQGSEA. V lost 7 bases to trimming and J lost 10 bases; unmatched junction nucleotides: 3. The CDR3 DNA sequence: TGCAGCGACGGACAGGGGGTAGCTTTCTTT. Protein product: CSDGQGVAFF.

This clonotype was detected only a few times. The V gene is TRBV27, the J gene TRBJ2-7; 13 bases line up with TRBD2. Germline V gene sequence: CDR1 MNHEY, CDR2 SMNVEV (reference sequence). This CDR3 contains 15 residues. With V trimmed by 6 bases and J by 7 bases, 9 bases remained unmatched. The CDR3 here is CASSRTSGRVGEQYF. The CDR3 DNA follows: TGTGCCAGCAGCCGTACTAGCGGGAGGGTTGGGGAGCAGTACTTC.

The CDR3 protein is CASSLTSAGNTGELFF. The CDR3 coding sequence is TGCGCCAGCAGCTTGACTAGCGCGGGGAACACCGGGGAGCTGTTTTTT. This chain joins TRBV5-1 and TRBJ2-2, with 7 nucleotides matching TRBD2. Germline CDR1 and CDR2: SGHRS and YFSETQ. This CDR3 comprises 16 residues. Trimming cost V 1 base and J 1 base; bases outside gene matches: 4.

This clonotype was seen a few times. The chain links TRBV27 to TRBJ1-5; D is possibly TRBD1 (5 bases). This CDR3 spans 14 amino acids. Trimming shortened V by 7 bases and J by 4 bases, and 14 bases separated the two germline ends. The germline V gene has CDR1 MNHEY and CDR2 SMNVEV (reference sequence). The CDR3 nucleotides read TGTGCCAGCAACCAACGTGGGGGGAATCAGCCCCAGCATTTT. Translation gives CASNQRGGNQPQHF.

This clonotype is a singleton in its sample. This rearrangement joins TRBV7-6 to TRBJ1-6, with D unclear. Per the germline V gene, CDR1 is SGHVS and CDR2 is FNYEAQ. Trimming pared 2 bases from V and 14 bases from J, leaving 1 base between. The CDR3 is made up of 9 amino acids. The CDR3 DNA follows: TGTGCCAGCAGCTTAACCCTCCACTTT. It yields the protein CASSLTLHF.

This clonotype showed up just a few times. This chain connects TRBV7-2 to TRBJ1-5, with D possibly being TRBD1 (5 bases). Germline loops: CDR1 SGHTA, CDR2 FQGNSA. This CDR3 has 13 amino acids. The V end lost 3 bases, the J end lost 6 bases, and 9 bases lay between the germline ends. The CDR3 bases are TGTGCCAGCAGCTTCCAGGGAGGTCAGCCCCAGCATTTT. Protein sequence: CASSFQGGQPQHF.

The V and J genes are TRBV28 and TRBJ1-6; D unresolved. The germline gives CDR1 MDHEN, CDR2 SYDVKM. The V gene lost 5 bases and the J gene lost 8 bases, with 16 bases spanning the gap. This CDR3 comprises 15 residues. The CDR3 spells CASSKAAADDSPLHF. CDR3 nucleotides: TGTGCCAGCAGTAAGGCGGCAGCTGATGATTCACCCCTCCACTTT.

This clonotype was counted at least ten times. V usage is TRBV20-1 and J usage is TRBJ2-7; no clear D gene. V lost 1 base and J lost 3, with 13 bases in between. The CDR3 has 14 amino acids. Germline assignment: CDR1 DFQATT and CDR2 SNEGSKA (reference sequence). As DNA, the CDR3 is TGCAGTGCTAGAGCGCCCTCGGCAGTCTACGAGCAGTACTTC. Amino acids: CSARAPSAVYEQYF.

The table lists this clonotype with many counts. The V gene is TRBV12-3 or TRBV12-4, the J gene TRBJ1-1; no firm D call. Trimming shortened V by 2 bases and J by 0 bases, and 7 bases separated the two germline ends. This CDR3 region has 14 residues. In DNA, the CDR3 is TGTGCCAGCAGTTTACAGCCCGTGAACACTGAAGCTTTCTTT. This translates into CASSLQPVNTEAFF.

This clonotype was detected only a few times. The chain employs TRBV10-3 and TRBJ2-7; 9 bases fit TRBD1. The CDR3 covers 16 residues. Looked up from germline, CDR1 is ENHRY and CDR2 is SYGVKD. Trimming removed 10 bases from V and 3 bases from J; junction bases left unmatched: 16. This CDR3 reads CASKNTYRDRVYEQYF. The CDR3 nucleotides are TGTGCCAGCAAAAACACATACCGGGACAGGGTCTACGAGCAGTACTTC.

The sample holds one count of this clonotype. The gene calls are TRBV7-8 and TRBJ2-7; D is unresolved. V lost 8 bases and J 2 bases, leaving 19 bases between the germline ends. The CDR3 sequence is 15 residues long. Per the germline V gene, CDR1 is SGHVS and CDR2 is FQNEAQ. CDR3 coding DNA: TGTGCCAGCTCACCACGGGCAGGACCCACCTACGAGCAGTACTTC. It is translated as CASSPRAGPTYEQYF.

This clonotype was counted ten times or more. The gene calls are TRBV19 and TRBJ1-2, with D possibly TRBD1 on 6 matching bases. Germline-derived CDR1 and CDR2 are LNHDA and SQIVND (reference sequence). The CDR3 is 17 amino acids. V lost 4 bases and J lost 6, with 24 bases in between. The CDR3 coding sequence is TGTGCCAGTAGTACGACACAGGGTTGGGTCGCTTTAGATGGCTACACCTTC. Protein: CASSTTQGWVALDGYTF.